This T cell receptor beta chain comes out of a study of T cell repertoires in cytomegalovirus infection. Study context: Carrying CMV and the relevant HLA type showed in public TCR beta signatures. Overall study results and limits: Cumulative frequency (of public TCR beta family members) identified carriers of CMV plus the relevant HLA.

TCRdb re-derived calls from the reads in MiXCR, one entry per CDR3 protein. The sample has roughly 730,000 distinct CDR3 sequences, about 33% seen once. In this sample, this clonotype turned up a few times. The antigen is undetermined. J gave up 3 bases and V 5 bases, and 0 bases lay outside the gene matches. Per germline, CDR1 KGHDR and CDR2 SFDVKD. The CDR3 extends over 13 amino acids. The source is a human donor in good health (CMV status not recorded). Some clones in this sample may be carry-over from other donors' samples. Sequenced material: cultured PBMCs, taken from culture after CMV antigen stimulation. The rearrangement links TRBV24-1 to TRBJ2-5; TRBD1 aligns across 9 bases. This CDR3 reads CATSGTGEETQYF. For the CDR3, the DNA is TGTGCCACCAGTGGGACAGGGGAAGAGACCCAGTACTTC.